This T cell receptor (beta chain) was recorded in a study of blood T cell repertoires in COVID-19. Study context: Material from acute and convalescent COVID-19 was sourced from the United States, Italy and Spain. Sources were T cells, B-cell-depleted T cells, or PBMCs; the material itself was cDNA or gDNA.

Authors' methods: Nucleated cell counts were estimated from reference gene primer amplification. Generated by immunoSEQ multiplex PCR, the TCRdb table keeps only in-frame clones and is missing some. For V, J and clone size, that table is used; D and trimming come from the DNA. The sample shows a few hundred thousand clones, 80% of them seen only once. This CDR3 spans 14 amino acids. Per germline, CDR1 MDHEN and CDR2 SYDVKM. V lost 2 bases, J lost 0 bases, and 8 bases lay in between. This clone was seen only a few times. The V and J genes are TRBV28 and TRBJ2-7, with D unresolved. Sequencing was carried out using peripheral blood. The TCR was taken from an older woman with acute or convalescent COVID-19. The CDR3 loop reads CASSLVGSSYEQYV. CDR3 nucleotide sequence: TGTGCCAGCAGTTTAGTGGGCAGCTCCTACGAGCAGTACGTC.